Listed here are 23 T cell receptor beta chains from one sample, sequenced in a study of CD8 T cells in Susac syndrome. RNA, at roughly 0.5 to 1 ug, was reverse transcribed with random hexamers. TCRdb independently ran MiXCR on the immunoSEQ multiplex PCR reads; one entry per CDR3 protein. The repertoire has around 170,000 distinct CDR3 sequences, roughly 95% of them found once; the top ten carry 0.1% to 0.15%. The sample consisted of CD4+ T cells from PBMCs. These TCRs come from a human donor with Susac syndrome.

The chain couples TRBV5-1 to TRBJ1-6; 8 nucleotides agree with TRBD1. V shed 0 bases and J 14 bases; nucleotides not matched to a gene: 7. Germline V gene data show CDR1 as SGHRS and CDR2 as YFSETQ. The CDR3 loop spans 14 amino acids. CDR3 nucleotide sequence: TGCGCCAGCAGCTTGGAGGGACAGGCCAAGACCCTCCACTTT. It yields the protein CASSLEGQAKTLHF.

The V and J genes are TRBV4-3 and TRBJ2-1; 7 nucleotides line up with TRBD2. Germline V gene sequence: CDR1 LGHNA, CDR2 YSLEER. The CDR3 covers 18 residues. After removal of 2 bases from V and 7 bases from J, the junction contained 17 bases not matched to a gene. CDR3 in amino acids: CASSQSDPRLAGGNEQFF. CDR3 sequence (DNA): TGCGCCAGCAGCCAATCGGATCCTCGACTAGCCGGAGGTAATGAGCAGTTCTTC.

J is TRBJ1-2 and V is TRBV29-1; 9 bases map to TRBD1. Germline trimming cut 1 base from V and 5 bases from J; bases unmatched to any gene: 8. Germline CDR1 is SQVTM and CDR2 is ANQGSEA. This CDR3 contains 15 residues. The CDR3 reads CSVEAPGQGEYGYTF. The DNA for the CDR3 is TGCAGCGTTGAAGCTCCGGGACAGGGAGAGTATGGCTACACCTTC.

The rearrangement uses TRBV3-1 and TRBJ1-1; D is uncertain. CDR1 and CDR2 from the germline V gene are LGHDT and YNNKEL (reference sequence). With 8 bases removed from V and 5 bases from J, the gap between germline ends came to 9 bases. The CDR3 is made up of 11 amino acids. CDR3: CASGKRTEAFF. CDR3 nucleotides: TGTGCCAGCGGAAAGAGAACTGAAGCTTTCTTT. Full variable domain (missing parts from reference TRBV3-1 and TRBJ1-1): DTAVSQTPKYLVTQMGNDKSIKCEQNLGHDTMYWYKQDSKKFLKIMFSYNNKELIINETVPNRFSPKSPDKAHLNLHINSLELGDSAVYFCASGKRTEAFFGQGTRLTVV.

The chain uses TRBV30 and TRBJ2-1, with D possibly matching TRBD2 (6 bases). Germline CDR1 GTSNPN, CDR2 SVGIG (reference sequence). V gave up 5 bases and J gave up 7 bases, with 12 bases separating them. The CDR3 is 12 amino acids. The CDR3 spells CAWDGGKNEQFF. In DNA form, the CDR3 reads TGTGCCTGGGACGGAGGGAAGAATGAGCAGTTCTTC.

In DNA, the CDR3 is TGCAGTGCTCCTCAGGTTAATAGCAATCAGCCCCAGCATTTT. Its translation: CSAPQVNSNQPQHF. The V gene is TRBV20-1, the J gene TRBJ1-5; D not resolved. V dropped 5 bases and J dropped 0 bases, with 11 bases sitting between them. Per germline, CDR1 DFQATT and CDR2 SNEGSKA (reference sequence). There are 14 residues in the CDR3.

The rearrangement uses TRBV7-2 and TRBJ2-3; 10 bases agree with TRBD2. Unmatched junction bases numbered 8, after V lost 3 bases and J lost 5 bases. The germline gives CDR1 SGHTA, CDR2 FQGNSA. The length of the CDR3 is 16 residues. The CDR3 is CASSFISGGYGDTQYF. Here the CDR3 DNA reads TGTGCCAGCAGCTTTATTAGCGGGGGGTATGGAGATACGCAGTATTTT.

This chain joins TRBV7-9 and TRBJ2-7, with D possibly being TRBD1 or TRBD2 (5 bases each). V gave up 5 bases and J gave up 2 bases, with 13 bases separating them. This CDR3 has 14 residues. Germline V gene sequence: CDR1 SEHNR, CDR2 FQNEAQ (reference sequence). DNA of the CDR3: TGTGCCAGCAGCCCCCCCGGGGCCCCCTACGAGCAGTACGTC. Translating gives CASSPPGAPYEQYV.

This clonotype was observed once. The chain combines TRBV29-1 with TRBJ1-2; 8 nucleotides match TRBD1. The CDR3 runs 14 residues. Germline CDR1 reads SQVTM; CDR2 reads ANQGSEA. V was pared by 6 bases and J by 0 bases, with 6 bases of the junction left unmatched. The CDR3, as DNA: TGCAGCGTGCAAAACAGGGGGACTAACTATGGCTACACCTTC. Its protein is CSVQNRGTNYGYTF.

The V and J genes are TRBV6-6 and TRBJ2-5; no reliable D call. Trimming took off 0 bases at V and 4 bases at J, with 3 bases between the two ends. The CDR3 has 12 residues. Germline CDR1 and CDR2: MNHNY and SVGAGI (reference sequence). In DNA form, the CDR3 reads TGTGCCAGCAGTTACTCGGCAGAGACCCAGTACTTC. Translating gives CASSYSAETQYF.

The chain uses TRBV4-2 and TRBJ2-5; D may be TRBD2 (6 bases). Germline V CDR1 and CDR2: LGHNA, YNFKEQ. The ends were cut back, 0 bases at V and 5 bases at J, with 10 bases in the middle. The CDR3 is 14 amino acids. Written as DNA, the CDR3 is TGTGCCAGCAGCCAAGAGGCGGGAAGGGAGACCCAGTACTTC. Its protein product is CASSQEAGRETQYF.

The chain combines TRBV20-1 with TRBJ2-7; D may be TRBD1 or TRBD2 (6 bases each). Between the trimmed V and J ends, which lost 3 bases and 0 bases, there was a span of 18 bases. CDR1 is DFQATT, CDR2 SNEGSKA, per germline (reference sequence). The length of the CDR3 is 16 residues. The CDR3 DNA follows: TGCAGTGCTAGTAGGACAGCGGGCCCGAGCTCCTACGAGCAGTACTTC. Its protein is CSASRTAGPSSYEQYF.

The chain uses TRBV29-1 and TRBJ2-1; 8 bases match TRBD2. Trimming at V came to 4 bases and at J to 0 bases, leaving 8 bases not matched to a gene. The CDR3 has 16 amino acids. Germline assignment: CDR1 SQVTM and CDR2 ANQGSEA. DNA for the CDR3: TGCAGCGTTGGAGGTAGCGGGAACCTCTCCTACAATGAGCAGTTCTTC. Protein: CSVGGSGNLSYNEQFF.

The rearrangement joins TRBV28 to TRBJ2-2; D gene ambiguous. Germline V gives CDR1 MDHEN, CDR2 SYDVKM. This CDR3 spans 12 amino acids. Trimming stripped 3 bases from V and 8 bases from J, with 7 bases between. CDR3 sequence: CASSFRGGELFF. As DNA, the CDR3 is TGTGCCAGCAGTTTTCGAGGTGGGGAGCTGTTTTTT.

J is TRBJ2-6 and V is TRBV5-4; TRBD2 might be the D (6 bases). The CDR3 sequence is 16 residues long. The V and J ends lost 0 bases and 2 bases respectively, with 9 bases between them. Germline loops: CDR1 SGHNT, CDR2 YYREEE (reference sequence). The CDR3 sequence is CASSLARRAGANVLTF. In nucleotides, the CDR3 is TGTGCCAGCAGCTTGGCGCGGAGGGCTGGGGCCAACGTCCTGACTTTC.

V gene TRBV7-2 combines with J gene TRBJ2-1; TRBD2 might be the D (6 bases). This CDR3 is 14 amino acids long. Germline CDR1 SGHTA, CDR2 FQGNSA. Trimming removed 8 bases at V and 5 bases at J, with 16 bases between. The chain's CDR3 is CASLTSRADNEQFF. In nucleotides, the CDR3 is TGTGCCAGCCTGACTAGTCGGGCCGACAATGAGCAGTTCTTC. Using reference TRBV7-2 and TRBJ2-1 for the parts outside the CDR3, the full variable domain is GAGVSQSPSNKVTEKGKDVELRCDPISGHTALYWYRQSLGQGLEFLIYFQGNSAPDKSGLPSDRFSAERTGGSVSTLTIQRTQQEDSAVYLCASLTSRADNEQFFGPGTRLTVL.

CDR3 coding DNA: TGTGCCAGCAGTTTAGGGGGGCTCGGCTACACCTTC. It encodes CASSLGGLGYTF. The genes are TRBV27 and TRBJ1-2; D is perhaps TRBD1 (6 bases). V lost 2 bases and J 8 bases, leaving 9 bases between the germline ends. The CDR3 consists of 12 residues. CDR1 and CDR2 (germline): MNHEY, SMNVEV (reference sequence).

V and J are TRBV30 and TRBJ2-5; TRBD1 agrees at 7 bases. Germline CDR1 reads GTSNPN; CDR2 reads SVGIG (reference sequence). With 6 bases clipped from V and 5 bases from J, the junction kept 9 bases outside the gene matches. The length of the CDR3 is 13 residues. CDR3 residues: CACRDSVRETQYF. Written as DNA, the CDR3 is TGTGCCTGTCGGGACAGTGTAAGGGAGACCCAGTACTTC.

The gene calls are TRBV24-1 and TRBJ2-5, with 9 nucleotides matching TRBD1. The CDR3 sequence is 15 residues long. V shed 3 bases, J shed 4 bases, and the junction held 5 bases outside the gene matches. Per germline, CDR1 KGHDR and CDR2 SFDVKD. The CDR3 nucleotides are TGTGCCACCAGTGATCCAGGACAGGGGTCAGAGACCCAGTACTTC. It yields the protein CATSDPGQGSETQYF.

The V and J genes are TRBV28 and TRBJ1-4; D is ambiguous. The CDR3 has 14 residues. Germline CDR1 and CDR2: MDHEN and SYDVKM. Trimming stripped 7 bases from V and 3 bases from J, with 12 bases between. As DNA, the CDR3 is TGTGCCAGCACATCGGGGAGTCCTAATGAAAAACTGTTTTTT. Protein: CASTSGSPNEKLFF.

The V call is TRBV30, the J call TRBJ1-2; D unclear. CDR1 and CDR2 (germline): GTSNPN, SVGIG (reference sequence). The CDR3 spans 13 residues. Trimming removed 1 base from V and 6 bases from J, with 12 bases in between. CDR3 loop: CAWSDVPRDGYTF. The CDR3 DNA reads as TGTGCCTGGAGTGACGTCCCGCGGGATGGCTACACCTTC.

V and J are TRBV5-6 and TRBJ2-4; 9 bases match TRBD1. The trim removed 4 bases at V and 6 bases at J, leaving 8 bases unmatched. The germline V gene encodes CDR1 SGHDT and CDR2 YYEEEE. The CDR3 loop spans 15 amino acids. CDR3: CASSQGGTGRNIQYF. The CDR3 coding sequence is TGTGCCAGCAGCCAGGGGGGGACAGGGAGAAACATTCAGTACTTC.

This chain links TRBV30 with TRBJ1-2, with 7 bases matching TRBD1. Germline V gene lookup returns CDR1 GTSNPN and CDR2 SVGIG (reference sequence). J lost 7 bases, V lost 1 base, and 6 bases had no gene match. This CDR3 comprises 13 residues. CDR3 DNA sequence: TGTGCCTGGAGTGGCAGGGGGTGGAGTGGCTACACCTTC. It specifies CAWSGRGWSGYTF.